The next 31 T cell receptor beta chains were all read from a single sample in a study of OX40 agonist ivuxolimab in advanced cancers. Clones were read by immunoSEQ multiplex PCR, and TCRdb kept only the in-frame ones, dropping some. The table includes tens of thousands of clones, more than 70% detected once. The specimen was CD4+ or CD8+ T cells sorted from blood, collected in a trial of the OX40 agonist ivuxolimab. The receptors originated from an adult with an advanced solid tumor such as melanoma, head and neck, liver or kidney cancer.

A remark on this clone: At the DNA level, this CDR3 is encoded by other sequences in the same sample as well. This chain uses TRBV20-1 with TRBJ2-7; TRBD1 might be the D (5 bases). CDR1 DFQATT and CDR2 SNEGSKA come from the germline V gene (reference sequence). CDR3 length: 11 amino acids. Trimming left V 4 bases short and J 5 bases short, with 9 bases between. CDR3 residues: CSAIRGHEQYF. CDR3 bases: TGCAGTGCTATTAGGGGTCACGAGCAGTACTTC.

The chain carries TRBV7-7 and TRBJ2-1, with a tentative D call TRBD2 (6 bases). Germline CDR1 and CDR2: SSHAT and FNYEAQ (reference sequence). This CDR3 region has 15 residues. The CDR3 DNA follows: TGTGCTCAAGTCAGGCAGGGAGGATCCTACAATGAGCAGTTCTTC. This sequence encodes CAQVRQGGSYNEQFF. Supplemented by reference TRBV7-7 and TRBJ2-1, the full variable domain reads GAGVSQSPRYKVTKRGQDVTLRCDPISSHATLYWYQQALGQGPEFLTYFNYEAQPDKSGLPSDRFSAERPEGSISTLTIQRTEQRDSAMYRCAQVRQGGSYNEQFFGPGTRLTVL.

The chain recombines TRBV5-1 with TRBJ1-1, with TRBD1 matching over 8 bases. This CDR3 has 15 residues. The V segment lost 4 bases and the J segment 1 base; nucleotides outside the gene matches: 6. CDR1 and CDR2 (germline): SGHRS, YFSETQ. CDR3 DNA: TGCGCCAGCAGCAGCCAGGGGGCAGGGAACACTGAAGCTTTCTTT. Translating gives CASSSQGAGNTEAFF.

This chain links TRBV18 with TRBJ2-1; 7 bases match TRBD1. The J segment lost 5 bases and the V segment lost 4 bases, leaving 8 bases of the junction unmatched. Germline V CDR1 and CDR2: KGHSH, LQKENI. The CDR3 is 15 residues long. CDR3 nucleotides: TGTGCCAGCTCACGGTCGACAGGGTTTGACAATGAGCAGTTCTTC. Amino acid sequence: CASSRSTGFDNEQFF.

This clone came up once. V is TRBV6-1 and J is TRBJ2-1; TRBD1 matches at 7 bases. J lost 2 bases, V lost 6 bases, and 7 bases had no gene match. The CDR3 spans 15 residues. CDR1 is MNHNS and CDR2 is SASEGT in the germline V gene. CDR3 sequence (DNA): TGTGCCAGCAGAGCGCCGGGACAGACCTACAATGAGCAGTTCTTC. The encoded protein is CASRAPGQTYNEQFF.

CDR3 loop: CASSSTGADYEQYF. CDR3 sequence (DNA): TGCGCCAGCAGCTCAACAGGGGCGGACTACGAGCAGTACTTC. This chain uses TRBV5-1 with TRBJ2-7; 7 bases match TRBD1. There are 14 residues in the CDR3. In germline, CDR1 is SGHRS, CDR2 YFSETQ. With 3 bases clipped from V and 3 bases from J, the junction kept 6 bases outside the gene matches.

The rearrangement uses TRBV4-1 and TRBJ1-6; D might be TRBD1 (5 bases). CDR3 length equals 16 residues. The germline V gene has CDR1 MGHRA and CDR2 YSYEKL. With 0 bases removed from V and 7 bases from J, the gap between germline ends came to 13 bases. For the CDR3, the DNA is TGCGCCAGCAGCCAAGAGGCAGGGCCCAAGAATTCACCCCTCCACTTT. Its protein product is CASSQEAGPKNSPLHF.

The chain carries TRBV7-2 and TRBJ2-1; 7 nucleotides align to TRBD2. Germline values: CDR1 SGHTA, CDR2 FQGNSA. Trimming took 0 bases from V and 3 from J; bases not matched to a gene: 8. This CDR3 comprises 17 residues. The CDR3 loop reads CASSLAGRASGYNEQFF. The CDR3 bases are TGTGCCAGCAGCTTAGCCGGGCGGGCTAGCGGCTACAATGAGCAGTTCTTC.

This chain links TRBV14 with TRBJ2-6, with D possibly matching TRBD1 (5 bases). Germline loops: CDR1 SGHDN, CDR2 FVKESK. V lost 4 bases to trimming and J lost 2 bases, with 9 bases between them. This CDR3 comprises 15 residues. The CDR3, as DNA: TGTGCCAGCAGCCCTCAACAGGCTGGGGCCAACGTCCTGACTTTC. Protein: CASSPQQAGANVLTF.

The chain couples TRBV5-5 to TRBJ1-2, with D perhaps matching TRBD1 (5 bases). Germline CDR1 is SGHKS and CDR2 is YYEKEE (reference sequence). The CDR3 has 17 amino acids. Trimming shortened V by 4 bases and J by 3 bases, and 22 bases separated the two germline ends. CDR3 DNA sequence: TGTGCCAGCAGCCTAACCATCCCGGCAGGGAGCGACTATGGCTACACCTTC. Translating gives CASSLTIPAGSDYGYTF.

The chain employs TRBV11-1 and TRBJ2-1; 15 bases align to TRBD2. Per the germline V gene, CDR1 is SGHAT and CDR2 is FQDESV (reference sequence). J gave up 9 bases and V 6 bases, and 6 bases lay outside the gene matches. CDR3 length: 15 residues. CDR3 amino acids: CASSRTSGRVGEQFF. CDR3 nucleotides: TGTGCCAGCAGTCGGACTAGCGGGAGGGTGGGTGAGCAGTTCTTC.

This clone has more than one count but fewer than ten. V is TRBV9 and J is TRBJ2-1; the D gene is possibly TRBD2 (5 bases). V lost 2 bases to trimming and J lost 0 bases, with 9 bases between them. The CDR3 length is 15 residues. CDR1 SGDLS and CDR2 YYNGEE come from the germline V gene. The CDR3 DNA is TGTGCCAGCAGCGTCTCGGGAAGCTCCTACAATGAGCAGTTCTTC. Translation gives CASSVSGSSYNEQFF.

The gene calls are TRBV5-1 and TRBJ1-2, with 10 bases that match TRBD1. There are 15 residues in the CDR3. Germline CDR1 is SGHRS and CDR2 is YFSETQ. V was pared by 1 base and J by 8 bases, with 8 bases of the junction left unmatched. CDR3 nucleotide sequence: TGCGCCAGCAGCTTGTTCGGGACAGGGGAAGGCGGCTACACCTTC. As protein: CASSLFGTGEGGYTF.

The chain uses TRBV6-1 and TRBJ2-3; D might be TRBD1 or TRBD2, each matching 5 bases. The CDR3 has 11 amino acids. The ends were cut back, 6 bases at V and 8 bases at J, with 9 bases in the middle. Germline lookup yields CDR1 MNHNS and CDR2 SASEGT. Here the CDR3 DNA reads TGTGCCAGCAGGGGACGGCCTACGCAGTATTTT. This codes for CASRGRPTQYF.

The V and J genes are TRBV29-1 and TRBJ2-3, with TRBD2 matching 12 bases. The CDR3 contains 15 residues. Trimming took 6 bases from V and 1 from J; bases not matched to a gene: 5. Looked up from germline, CDR1 is SQVTM and CDR2 is ANQGSEA. CDR3 DNA: TGCAGCGTGATTCCTAGCGGGGGGGGCACAGATACGCAGTATTTT. Translation: CSVIPSGGGTDTQYF.

This clone has a single count. V is TRBV19 and J is TRBJ1-3; D may be TRBD1 (5 bases). V was clipped by 4 bases and J by 0 bases, with 10 bases between them. Germline V gives CDR1 LNHDA, CDR2 SQIVND (reference sequence). The CDR3 covers 15 residues. The CDR3 region is CASSTDSYSGNTIYF. CDR3 nucleotides: TGTGCCAGTAGTACCGACAGTTACTCTGGAAACACCATATATTTT.

This chain uses TRBV9 with TRBJ1-3; D is undetermined. Germline V CDR1 and CDR2: SGDLS, YYNGEE. The CDR3 sequence is 15 residues long. V lost 0 bases and J 0 bases, leaving 7 bases between the germline ends. CDR3 nucleotide sequence: TGTGCCAGCAGCGTAGGACCGAACTCTGGAAACACCATATATTTT. Amino acid sequence: CASSVGPNSGNTIYF. Full variable domain (remainder filled in from reference TRBV9 and TRBJ1-3): DSGVTQTPKHLITATGQRVTLRCSPRSGDLSVYWYQQSLDQGLQFLIQYYNGEERAKGNILERFSAQQFPDLHSELNLSSLELGDSALYFCASSVGPNSGNTIYFGEGSWLTVV.

CDR3 residues: CASSWDTTEGTEAFF. The CDR3 DNA sequence: TGCGCCAGCAGCTGGGACACTACGGAAGGGACTGAAGCTTTCTTT. This rearrangement joins TRBV5-1 to TRBJ1-1; D is perhaps TRBD1 (6 bases). Germline CDR1 and CDR2: SGHRS and YFSETQ. The CDR3 length is 15 residues. V was trimmed by 3 bases and J by 5 bases, leaving 17 bases between them.

This chain uses TRBV18 with TRBJ1-4; no firm D call. Deletions cut 0 bases from V and 0 bases from J, with 14 bases between. This CDR3 is built from 18 residues. CDR1 is KGHSH, CDR2 LQKENI, per germline. The CDR3 reads CASSPPVLTHATNEKLFF. DNA for the CDR3: TGTGCCAGCTCACCACCGGTCCTAACGCATGCAACTAATGAAAAACTGTTTTTT.

The J gene is TRBJ1-1, the V gene TRBV6-5; 7 bases map to TRBD1. CDR1 is MNHEY, CDR2 SVGAGI, per germline. The CDR3 sequence is 15 residues long. The ends lost 6 bases at V and 1 base at J; junction bases unmatched: 8. The DNA for the CDR3 is TGTGCCAGCAGCCAAGACAGGGTTGGGAACACTGAAGCTTTCTTT. Translated, it gives CASSQDRVGNTEAFF.

In this sample, this clone turned up once. The genes are TRBV7-8 and TRBJ2-2; tentatively, D is TRBD2 (7 bases). Trimming pared 5 bases from V and 4 bases from J, leaving 17 bases between. The CDR3 sequence is 16 residues long. Germline V gene sequence: CDR1 SGHVS, CDR2 FQNEAQ. CDR3 residues: CASSRGEGGGTGELFF. For the CDR3, the DNA is TGTGCCAGCAGCCGCGGAGAGGGAGGGGGCACCGGGGAGCTGTTTTTT.

The rearrangement links TRBV30 to TRBJ2-5; D might be TRBD2 (8 bases). The CDR3 covers 15 residues. Trimming shortened V by 0 bases and J by 4 bases, and 15 bases separated the two germline ends. CDR1 is GTSNPN and CDR2 is SVGIG in the germline V gene (reference sequence). CDR3 residues: CAWSVGTRTGETQYF. The CDR3 coding sequence is TGTGCCTGGAGTGTGGGGACTAGGACAGGAGAGACCCAGTACTTC.

The chain recombines TRBV18 with TRBJ1-1; D is perhaps TRBD1 (5 bases). Germline CDR1 is KGHSH and CDR2 is LQKENI. V lost 0 bases and J 2 bases, leaving 10 bases between the germline ends. This CDR3 spans 15 amino acids. CDR3 nucleotides: TGTGCCAGCTCACCACCGAATGGGGGAAACACTGAAGCTTTCTTT. Translation gives CASSPPNGGNTEAFF.

This chain joins TRBV4-2 and TRBJ2-4; tentative D call: TRBD2 (6 bases). Per germline, CDR1 LGHNA and CDR2 YNFKEQ. The CDR3 is 14 amino acids. Trimming stripped 8 bases from V and 6 bases from J, with 17 bases between. The CDR3 DNA reads as TGTGCCAGCGCCCTGGAGGGAGGCCCAAACATTCAGTACTTC. This encodes CASALEGGPNIQYF.

This clone showed up just once. This sequence joins TRBV7-3 and TRBJ2-2; D not resolved. Germline-derived CDR1 and CDR2 are SGHTA and FQGTGA. The CDR3 totals 15 residues. V lost 0 bases, J lost 5 bases, and 10 bases lay in between. The CDR3 is CASSLTGADTGELFF. CDR3 DNA: TGTGCCAGCAGCTTAACGGGCGCGGATACCGGGGAGCTGTTTTTT.

The chain recombines TRBV7-9 with TRBJ2-1; 13 nucleotides align to TRBD2. CDR3 length: 15 amino acids. Germline loops: CDR1 SEHNR, CDR2 FQNEAQ (reference sequence). V lost 3 bases to trimming and J lost 10 bases; unmatched junction nucleotides: 6. CDR3 bases: TGTGCCAGCAGCTTCGGGACTAGCGGGGCCCGGGAGCAGTTCTTC. Protein product: CASSFGTSGAREQFF.

The genes are TRBV11-2 and TRBJ1-3; no firm D call. The V gene's germline CDR1 is SGHAT and CDR2 FQNNGV. CDR3 length: 16 residues. The germline V and J ends were trimmed by 0 bases and 4 bases, with 13 bases remaining between them. The CDR3 coding sequence is TGTGCCAGCAGCTTAGACCGGGGAGGCCGAGGAAACACCATATATTTT. This gives the protein CASSLDRGGRGNTIYF.

The rearrangement joins TRBV6-1 to TRBJ1-2, with D perhaps matching TRBD1 (6 bases). CDR1 and CDR2 from the germline V gene are MNHNS and SASEGT. The CDR3 runs 14 residues. V lost 6 bases and J 2 bases, leaving 13 bases between the germline ends. The CDR3 loop is CASRVRGENYGYTF. Here the CDR3 DNA reads TGTGCCAGCAGGGTCAGGGGAGAGAACTATGGCTACACCTTC.

This sequence joins TRBV7-9 and TRBJ1-2; 7 bases fit TRBD1. Germline values: CDR1 SEHNR, CDR2 FQNEAQ (reference sequence). CDR3 length equals 14 residues. Trimming cost V 5 bases and J 8 bases; bases outside gene matches: 11. CDR3 in amino acids: CASSRQGPLGGYTF. The CDR3 DNA sequence: TGTGCCAGCAGCAGACAGGGCCCTTTGGGGGGCTACACCTTC.

V usage is TRBV5-1 and J usage is TRBJ1-3; 8 bases are a match to TRBD1. Per the germline V gene, CDR1 is SGHRS and CDR2 is YFSETQ. The CDR3 totals 16 residues. V was pared by 4 bases and J by 0 bases, with 6 bases of the junction left unmatched. CDR3 nucleotides: TGCGCCAGCAGCGGGGGGACAGGAAACTCTGGAAACACCATATATTTT. Protein product: CASSGGTGNSGNTIYF. The entire variable domain, with the rest obtained from reference TRBV5-1 and TRBJ1-3, is as follows: KAGVTQTPRYLIKTRGQQVTLSCSPISGHRSVSWYQQTPGQGLQFLFEYFSETQRNKGNFPGRFSGRQFSNSRSEMNVSTLELGDSALYLCASSGGTGNSGNTIYFGEGSWLTVV.

This rearrangement joins TRBV19 to TRBJ2-1; a possible D gene is TRBD1 (7 bases). V gave up 1 base and J gave up 5 bases, with 15 bases separating them. CDR3 length equals 16 residues. CDR1 and CDR2 (germline): LNHDA, SQIVND (reference sequence). The CDR3, as DNA: TGTGCCAGTAGTATAGCGGGCAGGGGGGCGAACAATGAGCAGTTCTTC. Its protein product is CASSIAGRGANNEQFF.